This section outlines one TCR beta chain sequence together with its context. Its matching antigen is unknown. Execution of the assay was at deep level. Measured with immunoSEQ multiplex PCR; TCRdb has only the in-frame clones, and not every one. The sample shows millions of clones, roughly 96% of them seen only once. The study separated CD4+ cells into CD45RA+ naive and CD45RA-negative memory subsets. The germline gives CDR1 SGHDT, CDR2 YYEEEE. This CDR3 has 13 amino acids. Trimming took off 4 bases at V and 4 bases at J, with 11 bases between the two ends. The data originate from a study of shared clonotypes between healthy human individuals. Findings of the study overall: An effect of sequencing depth on clonotype sharing among donors was expected. Several donors had roughly 5% of their naive CD4 clonotypes in common.

This chain connects TRBV5-6 to TRBJ1-1; D gene uncertain. The sequenced sample consisted of naive CD4+ T cells sorted from blood. The subset was: CD45RA+ positively selected. The receptor was derived from a man younger than 35 in good health. Written as DNA, the CDR3 is TGTGCCAGCAGCCAAATGCGGGGCACTGAAGCTTTCTTT. Translating it yields CASSQMRGTEAFF.